One and the same sample provided the 25 T cell receptor beta chains below, sequenced in a study of T cell responses to AZD1222 COVID-19 vaccine. Some clones are missing from TCRdb's copy, which holds only in-frame ones; the method was immunoSEQ multiplex PCR. Here the sample spans around 120,000 clones, roughly 90% being singletons. The input for sequencing was peripheral blood, taken on day 0 of AZD1222 vaccination. These receptors were collected from an adult in good health.

This sequence joins TRBV14 and TRBJ1-4; a weak D match, TRBD1 (6 bases). V lost 4 bases, J lost 8 bases, and 14 bases lay in between. Germline V lookup: CDR1 SGHDN, CDR2 FVKESK. The CDR3 runs 14 residues. The CDR3 loop is CASSPPGAYEKLFF. The CDR3 nucleotides read TGTGCCAGCAGCCCGCCGGGGGCCTACGAAAAACTGTTTTTT.

V and J are TRBV19 and TRBJ1-5, with TRBD1 as a possible D gene (6 bases). The CDR3 length is 16 residues. The V end lost 8 bases, the J end lost 4 bases, and 21 bases lay between the germline ends. Germline V gene sequence: CDR1 LNHDA, CDR2 SQIVND (reference sequence). The CDR3 loop is CASLGGTVARNQPQHF. The CDR3 coding sequence is TGTGCCAGTCTAGGGGGTACAGTTGCCAGGAATCAGCCCCAGCATTTT.

This rearrangement joins TRBV7-2 to TRBJ1-2; 7 bases fit TRBD1. The germline gives CDR1 SGHTA, CDR2 FQGNSA. V lost 11 bases, J lost 10 bases, and 13 bases stayed unmatched. CDR3 length: 12 residues. The CDR3 coding sequence is TGTGCCCGACGGATCCGGGACAGCCCCTACACCTTC. This sequence encodes CARRIRDSPYTF.

The chain combines TRBV15 with TRBJ1-1; D remains unclear. Germline V gene lookup returns CDR1 LNHNV and CDR2 YYDKDF (reference sequence). The CDR3 loop spans 13 amino acids. CDR3 residues: CGTRGRANTEAFF. In DNA form, the CDR3 reads TGTGGCACGCGAGGGAGGGCGAACACTGAAGCTTTCTTT.

V and J are TRBV28 and TRBJ2-7, with D perhaps TRBD1 (5 bases). The CDR3 extends over 14 amino acids. V lost 6 bases and J lost 6, with 18 bases in between. The germline V gene encodes CDR1 MDHEN and CDR2 SYDVKM. CDR3 protein: CASSPRDSSGEQYF. The DNA for the CDR3 is TGTGCCAGCAGCCCGCGTGACAGTTCCGGCGAGCAGTACTTC. Full variable domain (remainder filled in from reference TRBV28 and TRBJ2-7): DVKVTQSSRYLVKRTGEKVFLECVQDMDHENMFWYRQDPGLGLRLIYFSYDVKMKEKGDIPEGYSVSREKKERFSLILESASTNQTSMYLCASSPRDSSGEQYFGPGTRLTVT.

This clone has only a few counts. V is TRBV10-1 and J is TRBJ2-7; 8 bases fit TRBD2. V trimming: 5 bases; J trimming: 3 bases; junction bases outside the gene matches: 3. In germline, CDR1 is WNHNN, CDR2 SYGVQD (reference sequence). This CDR3 comprises 13 residues. The CDR3 coding sequence is TGCGCCAGCAGTCCCGGGACTAGCTACGAGCAGTACTTC. Its translation is CASSPGTSYEQYF.

CDR3 coding DNA: TGCGCCAGCAGCTTGAGGGCACTAGAGGCAGATACGCAGTATTTT. As protein: CASSLRALEADTQYF. The rearrangement joins TRBV5-1 to TRBJ2-3; D might be TRBD2 (5 bases). The germline gives CDR1 SGHRS, CDR2 YFSETQ. There are 15 residues in the CDR3. V shed 1 base and J shed 4 bases, with 13 bases lying between them.

This clone has only a few counts. V gene TRBV5-3 combines with J gene TRBJ1-2; the match to TRBD1 covers 10 bases. TRBV5-3 qualifies as an ORF whose function is uncertain. The CDR3 length is 18 residues. V lost 9 bases and J lost 5; bases outside the gene matches: 22. Here the CDR3 DNA reads TGTGCCACAAACGTTTTAGGGACAGGGGAGCCCCTTTCTTATGGCTACACCTTC. This encodes CATNVLGTGEPLSYGYTF.

The rearrangement uses TRBV4-3 and TRBJ1-5; the match to TRBD1 covers 7 bases. CDR3 size: 17 residues. The trim removed 0 bases at V and 7 bases at J, leaving 12 bases unmatched. The germline gives CDR1 LGHNA, CDR2 YSLEER. CDR3 amino acids: CASSQEGDSRGRQPQHF. In DNA form, the CDR3 reads TGCGCCAGCAGCCAAGAAGGGGACAGCCGGGGGCGGCAGCCCCAGCATTTT.

The V gene is TRBV27, the J gene TRBJ1-1; D is perhaps TRBD1 (6 bases). The CDR3 spans 11 residues. Germline-derived CDR1 and CDR2 are MNHEY and SMNVEV (reference sequence). V lost 6 bases and J 11 bases, leaving 13 bases between the germline ends. The CDR3 loop is CASSDRWEAFF. DNA of the CDR3: TGTGCCAGCAGCGACAGGTGGGAGGCTTTCTTT.

The rearrangement uses TRBV28 and TRBJ1-6; 11 nucleotides agree with TRBD1. The length of the CDR3 is 16 residues. CDR1 and CDR2 (germline): MDHEN, SYDVKM. V trimming: 4 bases; J trimming: 8 bases; junction bases outside the gene matches: 7. Written as DNA, the CDR3 is TGTGCCAGCAGTTGGGTTACGGGACAGGGGGATTCACCCCTCCACTTT. Translated: CASSWVTGQGDSPLHF.

The chain has TRBV30 and TRBJ1-4; tentatively, D is TRBD1 (5 bases). CDR1 and CDR2 from the germline V gene are GTSNPN and SVGIG (reference sequence). This CDR3 comprises 15 residues. Trimming took 1 base from V and 7 from J, leaving 16 bases between them. CDR3 bases: TGTGCCTGGAGTGGAGACAGTCCTGAGGTTGAAAAACTGTTTTTT. This gives the protein CAWSGDSPEVEKLFF.

This chain joins TRBV2 and TRBJ1-6; 7 bases are shared with TRBD1. The CDR3 spans 15 residues. With 9 bases clipped from V and 4 bases from J, the junction kept 9 bases outside the gene matches. Looked up from germline, CDR1 is SNHLY and CDR2 is FYNNEI. For the CDR3, the DNA is TGTGCCAGTACGACCGGACAGGTTTATAATTCACCCCTCCACTTT. Its translation is CASTTGQVYNSPLHF. Looking up the rest from reference TRBV2 and TRBJ1-6 gives the full variable domain: EPEVTQTPSHQVTQMGQEVILRCVPISNHLYFYWYRQILGQKVEFLVSFYNNEISEKSEIFDDQFSVERPDGSNFTLKIRSTKLEDSAMYFCASTTGQVYNSPLHFGNGTRLTVT.

The rearrangement joins TRBV2 to TRBJ1-6; 9 bases are shared with TRBD1. The CDR3 totals 13 residues. The germline gives CDR1 SNHLY, CDR2 FYNNEI. With 9 bases clipped from V and 5 bases from J, the junction kept 2 bases outside the gene matches. CDR3 DNA: TGTGCCAGACAGGGGGCGAATAATTCACCCCTCCACTTT. It specifies CARQGANNSPLHF.

The rearrangement joins TRBV12-3 or TRBV12-4 to TRBJ2-3; the D is unclear. CDR3 length: 12 residues. With 5 bases removed from V and 8 bases from J, the gap between germline ends came to 11 bases. This CDR3 reads CASSPEAGTQYF. In DNA form, the CDR3 reads TGTGCCAGCAGTCCCGAAGCCGGTACGCAGTATTTT.

In this sample, this clone turned up a few times. V and J are TRBV19 and TRBJ2-2; D is possibly TRBD1 (6 bases). The CDR3 loop spans 14 amino acids. CDR1 is LNHDA and CDR2 is SQIVND in the germline V gene (reference sequence). Trimming took off 3 bases at V and 3 bases at J, with 8 bases between the two ends. CDR3 protein: CASSITGYTGELFF. In nucleotides, the CDR3 is TGTGCCAGTAGTATCACAGGGTACACCGGGGAGCTGTTTTTT.

The J gene is TRBJ2-1, the V gene TRBV5-6, with 12 bases matching TRBD2. J was trimmed by 5 bases and V by 3 bases; bases with no gene match: 9. The germline V gene encodes CDR1 SGHDT and CDR2 YYEEEE. The CDR3 runs 17 residues. The CDR3 is CASSWASSGRGNNEQFF. CDR3 DNA: TGTGCCAGCAGCTGGGCTTCTAGCGGGAGGGGAAACAATGAGCAGTTCTTC.

The CDR3 sequence: CASSFGRNQPQHF. The CDR3 coding sequence is TGTGCCAGCAGTTTTGGGCGCAATCAGCCCCAGCATTTT. The chain couples TRBV27 to TRBJ1-5, with D unresolved. Germline values: CDR1 MNHEY, CDR2 SMNVEV (reference sequence). This CDR3 spans 13 amino acids. V lost 3 bases, J lost 2 bases, and 5 bases lay in between.

A few counts support this clone. This chain joins TRBV4-3 and TRBJ2-1, with D unclear. Germline V gene data show CDR1 as LGHNA and CDR2 as YSLEER. Between the trimmed V and J ends, which lost 2 bases and 5 bases, there was a span of 13 bases. CDR3 length equals 15 residues. The CDR3 bases are TGCGCCAGCAGCCAAAGGGCCCTCGGAGACAATGAGCAGTTCTTC. This translates into CASSQRALGDNEQFF.

The V and J genes are TRBV18 and TRBJ2-4; 11 positions match TRBD2. V shed 6 bases and J 0 bases; nucleotides not matched to a gene: 7. Germline V gene lookup returns CDR1 KGHSH and CDR2 LQKENI. CDR3 length: 17 residues. The CDR3 DNA reads TGTGCCAGCTCTCAGGAGACTAGCGGGGTAGCCAAAAACATTCAGTACTTC. This translates into CASSQETSGVAKNIQYF.

The chain recombines TRBV7-6 with TRBJ2-7, with 9 bases lining up with TRBD2. V trimming: 8 bases; J trimming: 4 bases; junction bases outside the gene matches: 15. The CDR3 runs 16 residues. Germline-derived CDR1 and CDR2 are SGHVS and FNYEAQ. CDR3 sequence: CASSPRLAETLYEQYF. The DNA of the CDR3 is TGTGCCAGCTCCCCCCGACTAGCGGAGACCCTATACGAGCAGTACTTC.

This clone appeared a few times. The gene calls are TRBV19 and TRBJ1-6; D might be TRBD1 (5 bases). CDR3 length: 13 amino acids. The V end lost 6 bases, the J end lost 3 bases, and 6 bases lay between the germline ends. The germline V gene has CDR1 LNHDA and CDR2 SQIVND (reference sequence). The CDR3 bases are TGTGCCAGTAGGGACAACTATAATTCACCCCTCCACTTT. It specifies CASRDNYNSPLHF.

The chain links TRBV28 to TRBJ1-1; TRBD1 matches 9 bases. CDR3 length equals 16 residues. Germline V gene data show CDR1 as MDHEN and CDR2 as SYDVKM. V trimming: 6 bases; J trimming: 4 bases; junction bases outside the gene matches: 12. CDR3 protein: CASSPLTGGWGTEAFF. In nucleotides, the CDR3 is TGTGCCAGCAGCCCTTTAACAGGGGGCTGGGGCACTGAAGCTTTCTTT.

The chain employs TRBV4-3 and TRBJ2-1; TRBD1 aligns across 8 bases. V was pared by 4 bases and J by 9 bases, with 17 bases of the junction left unmatched. This CDR3 comprises 17 residues. Germline CDR1 reads LGHNA; CDR2 reads YSLEER. CDR3 nucleotides: TGCGCCAGCAGCCGGTATGGGACAGGTAGTTATGGCGGTGAGCAGTTCTTC. Its protein is CASSRYGTGSYGGEQFF.

The chain links TRBV19 to TRBJ1-5; TRBD1 matches 9 bases. With 6 bases clipped from V and 0 bases from J, the junction kept 9 bases outside the gene matches. CDR1 and CDR2 (germline): LNHDA, SQIVND (reference sequence). The CDR3 is 17 amino acids. For the CDR3, the DNA is TGTGCCAGTAGCGCGGGACAGGGATCTTTTAGCAATCAGCCCCAGCATTTT. Translating it yields CASSAGQGSFSNQPQHF. Full variable domain (remainder filled in from reference TRBV19 and TRBJ1-5): DGGITQSPKYLFRKEGQNVTLSCEQNLNHDAMYWYRQDPGQGLRLIYYSQIVNDFQKGDIAEGYSVSREKKESFPLTVTSAQKNPTAFYLCASSAGQGSFSNQPQHFGDGTRLSIL.